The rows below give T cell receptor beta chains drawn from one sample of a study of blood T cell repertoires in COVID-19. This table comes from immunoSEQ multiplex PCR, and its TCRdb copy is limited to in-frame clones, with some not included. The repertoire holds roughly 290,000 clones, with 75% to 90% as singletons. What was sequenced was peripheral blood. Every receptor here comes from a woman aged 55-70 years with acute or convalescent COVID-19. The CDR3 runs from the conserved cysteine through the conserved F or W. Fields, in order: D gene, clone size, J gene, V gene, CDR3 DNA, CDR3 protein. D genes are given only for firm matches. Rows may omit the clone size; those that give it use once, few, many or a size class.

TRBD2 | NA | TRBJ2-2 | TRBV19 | TGTGCCAGCCTAGCGGGAGGGATCACCGGGGAGCTGTTTTTT | CASLAGGITGELFF
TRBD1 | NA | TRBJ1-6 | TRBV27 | TGTGCCAGCAGTTGGCAGGGGGCAAATTCACCCCTCCACTTT | CASSWQGANSPLHF
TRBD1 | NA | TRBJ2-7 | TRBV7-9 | TGTGCCACCATGACCGGGACAGGGGACCGCGAGCAGTACTTC | CATMTGTGDREQYF
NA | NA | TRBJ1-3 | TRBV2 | TGTGCCGCGTCCAGGGGAGGGTCTGGAAACACCATATATTTT | CAASRGGSGNTIYF
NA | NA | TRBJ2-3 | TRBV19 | TGTGCCAGTAGTTTAACAGATACGCAGTATTTT | CASSLTDTQYF
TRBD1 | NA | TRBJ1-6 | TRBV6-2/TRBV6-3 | TGTGCCAGCAGTTACTTGGACAGGGGTAATTCACCCCTCCACTTT | CASSYLDRGNSPLHF
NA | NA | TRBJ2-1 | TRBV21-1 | TGTGCCAGCAGCAAAGTATTGAGGGGGTCCTACAATGAGCAGTTCTTC | CASSKVLRGSYNEQFF
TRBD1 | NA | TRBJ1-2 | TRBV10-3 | TGTGCCACGCGACAGGGAAGAGAGTCTAACTATGGCTACACCTTC | CATRQGRESNYGYTF
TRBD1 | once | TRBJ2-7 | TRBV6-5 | TGTGCCAGCAGCGGGACAGGACGCGTCCACGAGCAGTACTTC | CASSGTGRVHEQYF
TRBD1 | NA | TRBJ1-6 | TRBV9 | TGTGCCAGCAGCGGGGACAGAGGCTATAATTCACCCCTCCACTTT | CASSGDRGYNSPLHF
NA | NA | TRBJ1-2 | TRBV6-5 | TGTGCCAGCAGGCTATCGAGGTTTTCCAACTATGGCTACACCTTC | CASRLSRFSNYGYTF
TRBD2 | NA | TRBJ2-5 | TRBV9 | TGTGCCAGCAGCGATGGGACTAGCGGGGGAGGGGAGACCCAGTACTTC | CASSDGTSGGGETQYF
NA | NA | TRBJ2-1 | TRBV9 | TGTGCCAGCAGCGGCGACTATCCGGGGAATGAGCAGTTCTTC | CASSGDYPGNEQFF
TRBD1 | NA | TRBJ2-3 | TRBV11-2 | TGTGCCAGCAGCTCGGGACAGGCAGGAGATACGCAGTATTTT | CASSSGQAGDTQYF
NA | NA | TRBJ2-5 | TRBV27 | TGTGCCAGCAGTTTAATGGGCACTGCCTTGGGGACCCAGTACTTC | CASSLMGTALGTQYF
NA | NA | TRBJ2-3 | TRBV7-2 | TGTGCCAGCAGCTTATCCCCGGGATCCCACGGAGATACGCAGTATTTT | CASSLSPGSHGDTQYF
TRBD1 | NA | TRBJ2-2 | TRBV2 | TGTGCCAGCAGGCTTACAGGGGCGAACACCGGGGAGCTGTTTTTT | CASRLTGANTGELFF
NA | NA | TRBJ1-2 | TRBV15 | TGTGCCACCAGCAGAGATCTAAAGATTAACTATGGCTACACCTTC | CATSRDLKINYGYTF
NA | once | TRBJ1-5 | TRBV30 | TGTGCCTGGAGTGCGGGTCAAGGCCAGCCCCAGCATTTT | CAWSAGQGQPQHF
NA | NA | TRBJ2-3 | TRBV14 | TGTGCCAGCAGCCTAACTAGTAACACAGATACGCAGTATTTT | CASSLTSNTDTQYF
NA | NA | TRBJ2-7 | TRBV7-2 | TGTGCCAGCAGCCCTGCGACACACTACGAGCAGTACTTC | CASSPATHYEQYF
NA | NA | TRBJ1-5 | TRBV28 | TGTGCCAGCAGTTTCTGGTTGGCGGAGTCTGGGCCCCAGCATTTT | CASSFWLAESGPQHF
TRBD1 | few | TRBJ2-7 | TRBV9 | TGTGCCAGCAGCGTAGCTACGCCCGGGACAGGGGATTTTAGGCAGTACTTC | CASSVATPGTGDFRQYF
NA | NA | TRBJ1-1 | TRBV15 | TGTGCCACCAGCAGGGGGCCGCCAGCCGGGGGTACTGAAGCTTTCTTT | CATSRGPPAGGTEAFF
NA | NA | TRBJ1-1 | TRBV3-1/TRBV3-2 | TGTGCCAGCAAGTCCCCCGGCTCCGGGTTCGCTTTCTTT | CASKSPGSGFAFF
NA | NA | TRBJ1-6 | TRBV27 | TGTGCCAGCAGTTTCCGCGATTCACCCCTCCACTTT | CASSFRDSPLHF
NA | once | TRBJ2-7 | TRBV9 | TGTGCCAGCAGCCCAGACGACAGTAGCTCCTACGAGCAGTACTTC | CASSPDDSSSYEQYF
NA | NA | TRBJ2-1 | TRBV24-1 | TGTGCCACCAGTGATTCTGCGGGGAGCTCCTACAATGAGCAGTTCTTC | CATSDSAGSSYNEQFF
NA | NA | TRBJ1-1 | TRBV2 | TGTGCCAGCAGTGCAACAGGGCGTAACACTGAAGCTTTCTTT | CASSATGRNTEAFF
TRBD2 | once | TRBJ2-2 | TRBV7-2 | TGTGCCAGCAGCTTTTTAGCGGGGGTGTACACCGGGGAGCTGTTTTTT | CASSFLAGVYTGELFF
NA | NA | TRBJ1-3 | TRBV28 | TGTGCCAGCAGTTTCCTCCTTTGGAGGGACTCTGGAAACACCATATATTTT | CASSFLLWRDSGNTIYF
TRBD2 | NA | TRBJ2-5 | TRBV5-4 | TGTGCCAGCAGCTTTACGGGACTAGCGGGAAGGGGTGAGACCCAGTACTTC | CASSFTGLAGRGETQYF
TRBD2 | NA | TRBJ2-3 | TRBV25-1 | TGTGCCAGCAGTGATCTTTCCATGCTAGCGGGGTTCACAGATACGCAGTATTTT | CASSDLSMLAGFTDTQYF
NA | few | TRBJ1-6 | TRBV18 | TGTGCCAGCTCATTGGGACAAGGGCAACCCCTCCACTTT | CASSLGQGQPLHF
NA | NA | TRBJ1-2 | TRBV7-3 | TGTGCCAGCAGTCCGGACTCTAACTATGGCTACACCTTC | CASSPDSNYGYTF
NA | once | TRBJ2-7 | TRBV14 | TGTGCCAGCAGCCAAGCAGGGCTGCCACCCTACGAGCAGTACTTC | CASSQAGLPPYEQYF
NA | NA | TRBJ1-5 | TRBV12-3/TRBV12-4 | TGTGCCAGCAGTTTCGGGGGGCTACAGCCCCAGCATTTT | CASSFGGLQPQHF
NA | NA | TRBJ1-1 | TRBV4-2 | TGTGCCAGCAGCCGAAAGGGGGACACTGAAGCTTTCTTT | CASSRKGDTEAFF
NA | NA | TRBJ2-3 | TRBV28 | TGTGCCAGCAGCGGGGGGCTTATAGATACGCAGTATTTT | CASSGGLIDTQYF
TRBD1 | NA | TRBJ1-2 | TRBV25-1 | TGTGCCAGCAGTGATTATGGACAGGGAGGCTATGGCTACACCTTC | CASSDYGQGGYGYTF
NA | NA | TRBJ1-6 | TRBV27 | TGTGCCAGCCGCACCGGGGACTATAATTCACCCCTCCACTTT | CASRTGDYNSPLHF
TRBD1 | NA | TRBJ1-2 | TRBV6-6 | TGTGCCAGCAGTTACAGACAGGGTGGGTATGGCTACACCTTC | CASSYRQGGYGYTF
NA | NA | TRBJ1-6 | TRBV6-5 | TGTGCCAGCAGGACAGCGCGAGATTCACCCCTCCACTTT | CASRTARDSPLHF
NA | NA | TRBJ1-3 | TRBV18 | TGTGCCAGCTCACCCCGACAGGGAAACACCATATATTTT | CASSPRQGNTIYF
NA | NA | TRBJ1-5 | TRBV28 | TGTGCCAGCAGTTCAAGAGCGGGTATCAGCCCCCAGCATTTT | CASSSRAGISPQHF
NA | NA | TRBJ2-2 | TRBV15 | TGTGCCACCAGCAGAGACTCGAACACCGGGGAGCTGTTTTTT | CATSRDSNTGELFF